This T cell receptor (beta chain) is from a study of PD-1 blockade in mismatch repair-deficient tumors. Findings and caveats of the study: Rapid post-treatment expansion, then contraction, generally preceding radiologic response, marked tumor-resident clones. All three positive peptides came from frameshift mutations, yielding 142 blood TCRs.

Time point reported: roughly ten-day in vitro stimulation with candidate neoantigen peptide 2. Every patient had mismatch repair deficiency by PCR or immunohistochemistry. A no-peptide control culture served as baseline for clone fold changes. The repertoire was sequenced with immunoSEQ multiplex PCR; TCRdb's copy has only in-frame clones and lacks some. Here the sample spans more than 9,500 clones, about 90% being singletons. V was pared by 1 base and J by 1 base, with 3 bases of the junction left unmatched. The CDR3 is 15 residues long. Germline CDR1 is SEHNR and CDR2 is FQNEAQ (reference sequence). This clone was seen only a few times. Its matching antigen is unknown.

The specimen was cells cultured in vitro, collected from a patient treated with pembrolizumab. The chain links TRBV7-9 to TRBJ1-1, with 7 nucleotides matching TRBD1. This TCR came from an adult with mismatch repair-deficient cancer. DNA of the CDR3: TGTGCCAGCAGCTTAGGGGACAGCCCGAACACTGAAGCTTTCTTT. Residues: CASSLGDSPNTEAFF.